Following are 26 T cell receptor beta chains from one sample sequenced in a study of shared clonotypes between healthy human individuals. Some clones are missing from TCRdb's copy, which holds only in-frame ones; the method was immunoSEQ multiplex PCR. The sample carries roughly 2 million clones, 85% to 95% recorded once. Selected positively for CCR7 and CD45RO-negative, naive CD8 cells excluded terminally differentiated effector memory CD45RA+ cells. Material for sequencing was naive CD8+ T cells sorted from blood. These receptors came from a young man in good health.

This sequence joins TRBV30 and TRBJ2-1; D uncertain. V was cut by 1 base and J by 4 bases, with 5 bases left in between. Per germline, CDR1 GTSNPN and CDR2 SVGIG (reference sequence). This CDR3 contains 12 residues. This CDR3 reads CAWSADYNEQFF. For the CDR3, the DNA is TGTGCCTGGAGTGCCGATTACAATGAGCAGTTCTTC.

V usage is TRBV4-3 and J usage is TRBJ2-3, with 8 bases matching TRBD2. The CDR3 has 15 amino acids. Per the germline V gene, CDR1 is LGHNA and CDR2 is YSLEER. After removal of 4 bases from V and 5 bases from J, the junction contained 8 bases not matched to a gene. In DNA, the CDR3 is TGCGCCAGCAGCCTAGAAGCGGGAGTCGGAGATACGCAGTATTTT. As protein: CASSLEAGVGDTQYF.

The chain links TRBV29-1 to TRBJ2-2; maybe TRBD1 (5 bases). Trimming took 6 bases from V and 6 from J, leaving 14 bases between them. The CDR3 runs to 13 residues. In germline, CDR1 is SQVTM, CDR2 ANQGSEA. In DNA form, the CDR3 reads TGCAGCGTAAGCCCCTCAGGGCCCGGGGAGCTGTTTTTT. Translated: CSVSPSGPGELFF.

Remarks on this clone: The sample holds other DNA sequences that translate to the same CDR3. The chain uses TRBV2 and TRBJ2-7; D gene unclear. The CDR3 has 13 amino acids. The V end was cut by 1 base, the J end by 2 bases, with 6 bases between. The germline V gene has CDR1 SNHLY and CDR2 FYNNEI. The CDR3 spells CASSEGRTYEQYF. The CDR3 DNA reads as TGTGCCAGCAGTGAAGGCAGGACCTACGAGCAGTACTTC. Based on the CDR3 plus reference TRBV2 and TRBJ2-7, the full variable domain is EPEVTQTPSHQVTQMGQEVILRCVPISNHLYFYWYRQILGQKVEFLVSFYNNEISEKSEIFDDQFSVERPDGSNFTLKIRSTKLEDSAMYFCASSEGRTYEQYFGPGTRLTVT.

V gene TRBV5-1 combines with J gene TRBJ2-7, with a weak D call TRBD1 (6 bases). CDR1 is SGHRS and CDR2 is YFSETQ in the germline V gene. CDR3 length equals 14 residues. The germline V and J ends were trimmed by 5 bases and 3 bases, with 15 bases remaining between them. CDR3 region: CASSYAKGGYEQYF. The CDR3 region has the DNA TGCGCCAGCAGTTATGCGAAAGGGGGCTACGAGCAGTACTTC.

This sequence joins TRBV27 and TRBJ2-7, with 8 nucleotides matching TRBD1. Germline assignment: CDR1 MNHEY and CDR2 SMNVEV (reference sequence). V lost 1 base to trimming and J lost 5 bases; unmatched junction nucleotides: 7. CDR3 length: 15 amino acids. CDR3 DNA sequence: TGTGCCAGCAGTTTATACTTGGGACAGGTTGACGAGCAGTACTTC. Translated: CASSLYLGQVDEQYF.

The gene calls are TRBV18 and TRBJ2-5; D might be TRBD1 or TRBD2, each matching 6 bases. The germline CDR1 and CDR2 sequences are KGHSH and LQKENI. V lost 6 bases and J 0 bases, leaving 14 bases between the germline ends. This CDR3 spans 15 amino acids. CDR3 coding DNA: TGTGCCAGCTCGGATCAGGGGAGGTACCAAGAGACCCAGTACTTC. This translates into CASSDQGRYQETQYF. Supplemented by reference TRBV18 and TRBJ2-5, the full variable domain reads NAGVMQNPRHLVRRRGQEARLRCSPMKGHSHVYWYRQLPEEGLKFMVYLQKENIIDESGMPKERFSAEFPKEGPSILRIQQVVRGDSAAYFCASSDQGRYQETQYFGPGTRLLVL.

On this clone itself: The sample holds other DNA sequences that translate to the same CDR3. The V gene is TRBV4-1, the J gene TRBJ2-7; a possible D gene is TRBD2 (5 bases). Trimming stripped 1 base from V and 2 bases from J, with 6 bases between. The CDR3 totals 13 residues. CDR1 MGHRA and CDR2 YSYEKL come from the germline V gene. DNA of the CDR3: TGCGCCAGCAGCCAAGTCGGGGCCTACGAGCAGTACTTC. As protein: CASSQVGAYEQYF.

In the case of this clone: An end of the junction differs from the germline gene, which may be a read error. Different DNA sequences within this sample yield the same CDR3. The chain combines TRBV5-1 with TRBJ2-3, with D hard to call. Germline lookup yields CDR1 SGHRS and CDR2 YFSETQ. The CDR3 has 15 amino acids. The CDR3 bases are TGCGCCAGCAGCTTGGCGCGACCCGGCGCAGATACGCAGTATTTC. It yields the protein CASSLARPGADTQYF.

The J gene is TRBJ2-2, the V gene TRBV5-4, with 11 bases matching TRBD2. With 4 bases clipped from V and 3 bases from J, the junction kept 5 bases outside the gene matches. CDR1 and CDR2 from the germline V gene are SGHNT and YYREEE (reference sequence). CDR3 length: 16 residues. This CDR3 is CASSTGLAAYTGELFF. DNA for the CDR3: TGTGCCAGCAGCACGGGACTAGCGGCTTACACCGGGGAGCTGTTTTTT.

This clone was detected only once. Other DNA sequences of this sample code for an identical CDR3. The CDR3 nucleotides read TGTGCCAGCAGAACTACAGGGGATTACGAGCAGTACTTC. It is translated as CASRTTGDYEQYF. The chain links TRBV27 to TRBJ2-7, with TRBD1 identical over 7 bases. CDR3 length: 13 amino acids. Germline loops: CDR1 MNHEY, CDR2 SMNVEV (reference sequence). The V and J ends lost 6 bases and 4 bases, in that order; junction bases with no gene match: 6.

J is TRBJ1-3 and V is TRBV28; no definite D call. Germline values: CDR1 MDHEN, CDR2 SYDVKM. The V end lost 3 bases, the J end lost 0 bases, and 6 bases lay between the germline ends. This CDR3 region has 14 residues. The DNA for the CDR3 is TGTGCCAGCAGTTTTTCAGCCTCTGGAAACACCATATATTTT. It is translated as CASSFSASGNTIYF.

The V gene is TRBV27, the J gene TRBJ1-4; D not resolved. The CDR3 is 14 amino acids. Per the germline V gene, CDR1 is MNHEY and CDR2 is SMNVEV (reference sequence). The germline V and J ends were trimmed by 2 bases and 5 bases, with 9 bases remaining between them. The CDR3 nucleotides read TGTGCCAGCAGTTTAGCCGGGATCAATGAAAAACTGTTTTTT. This gives the protein CASSLAGINEKLFF.

This chain connects TRBV5-5 to TRBJ2-7, with D possibly TRBD1 on 6 matching bases. The germline gives CDR1 SGHKS, CDR2 YYEKEE (reference sequence). The CDR3 has 13 residues. Trimming took 3 bases from V and 7 from J, leaving 14 bases between them. CDR3 bases: TGTGCCAGCAGCTACAGGGTCGGGTGGGAGCAGTACTTC. Translation gives CASSYRVGWEQYF.

The rearrangement joins TRBV30 to TRBJ1-3; 8 bases map to TRBD1. After removal of 7 bases from V and 4 bases from J, the junction contained 3 bases not matched to a gene. The CDR3 length is 12 residues. Germline values: CDR1 GTSNPN, CDR2 SVGIG (reference sequence). CDR3 sequence reads: CAFGQGGNTIYF. CDR3 sequence (DNA): TGTGCCTTTGGACAGGGCGGAAACACCATATATTTT.

V and J are TRBV7-9 and TRBJ2-1, with 10 bases matching TRBD2. This CDR3 is 12 amino acids long. Looked up from germline, CDR1 is SEHNR and CDR2 is FQNEAQ (reference sequence). CDR3 DNA: TGTGCGATACTAGCGGGAAGTGATGAGCAGTTCTTC. This sequence encodes CAILAGSDEQFF.

The rearrangement joins TRBV5-6 to TRBJ1-1, with TRBD1 identical over 12 bases. The CDR3 has 16 residues. CDR1 and CDR2 from the germline V gene are SGHDT and YYEEEE. The J segment lost 5 bases and the V segment lost 7 bases, leaving 12 bases of the junction unmatched. The CDR3 nucleotides are TGTGCCAGCTCACACGGGACAGGGGGCTTCTGGACTGAAGCTTTCTTT. Its translation is CASSHGTGGFWTEAFF.

This rearrangement joins TRBV27 to TRBJ2-1; possibly TRBD1 for D (6 bases). Trimming pared 2 bases from V and 3 bases from J, leaving 11 bases between. Germline lookup yields CDR1 MNHEY and CDR2 SMNVEV (reference sequence). The CDR3 consists of 15 residues. CDR3 sequence (DNA): TGTGCCAGCAGTTTAACGAGGACAGTCTACAATGAGCAGTTCTTC. It encodes CASSLTRTVYNEQFF.

This clone was counted once. This rearrangement joins TRBV13 to TRBJ2-7, with a possible D match to TRBD1 (5 bases). The CDR3 contains 15 residues. Germline V CDR1 and CDR2: PRHDT, FYEKMQ (reference sequence). With 3 bases removed from V and 0 bases from J, the gap between germline ends came to 12 bases. CDR3 loop: CASSFHSGHSYEQYF. The CDR3 DNA reads TGTGCCAGCAGCTTTCATTCAGGGCACTCCTACGAGCAGTACTTC.

This clone is a singleton in its sample. The same CDR3 can be traced to other DNA sequences in this sample. V and J are TRBV28 and TRBJ2-7, with D unresolved. CDR1 MDHEN and CDR2 SYDVKM come from the germline V gene. The CDR3 length is 13 residues. V was pared by 3 bases and J by 1 base, with 7 bases between. The CDR3 region has the DNA TGTGCCAGCAGTTTGGGCCATTCCTACGAGCAGTACTTC. This encodes CASSLGHSYEQYF.

The chain carries TRBV6-5 and TRBJ2-3; 10 bases are a match to TRBD1. CDR3 length: 16 amino acids. The germline CDR1 and CDR2 sequences are MNHEY and SVGAGI. J gave up 7 bases and V 0 bases, and 7 bases lay outside the gene matches. CDR3 protein: CASSYSPGQGMYTQYF. CDR3 nucleotides: TGTGCCAGCAGTTACTCTCCGGGACAGGGGATGTATACGCAGTATTTT.

The rearrangement joins TRBV7-2 to TRBJ2-7; 7 nucleotides agree with TRBD1. The CDR3 totals 13 residues. Germline V gene lookup returns CDR1 SGHTA and CDR2 FQGNSA. Germline trimming cut 4 bases from V and 4 bases from J; bases unmatched to any gene: 4. CDR3 in amino acids: CASSWTGRYEQYF. The CDR3, as DNA: TGTGCCAGCAGCTGGACAGGTCGGTACGAGCAGTACTTC.

About this clone itself: Other DNA sequences of this sample code for an identical CDR3. The chain has TRBV4-3 and TRBJ2-7; perhaps TRBD1 as D (6 bases). This CDR3 spans 13 amino acids. CDR1 is LGHNA, CDR2 YSLEER, per germline. Trimming removed 0 bases at V and 3 bases at J, with 6 bases between. This CDR3 is CASSQDRGYEQYF. In nucleotides, the CDR3 is TGCGCCAGCAGCCAAGACAGGGGCTACGAGCAGTACTTC.

Details on this clone: The sample holds other DNA sequences that translate to the same CDR3. The chain couples TRBV7-8 to TRBJ2-2; 9 nucleotides align to TRBD2. V was clipped by 3 bases and J by 7 bases; unmatched bases: 12. CDR3 length equals 17 residues. Germline loops: CDR1 SGHVS, CDR2 FQNEAQ. The CDR3 DNA reads TGTGCCAGCAGCTTGGTGTCTCCTAGCGGGGAAGGCGGGGAGCTGTTTTTT. It codes for CASSLVSPSGEGGELFF.

The count of this clone is one. This sequence joins TRBV9 and TRBJ2-1; 8 bases match TRBD2. Germline V lookup: CDR1 SGDLS, CDR2 YYNGEE. The trim removed 3 bases at V and 8 bases at J, leaving 7 bases unmatched. The CDR3 runs to 14 residues. The CDR3 nucleotides are TGTGCCAGCAGCGAGAGCGGGGGAAGGGATGAGCAGTTCTTC. Encoded protein: CASSESGGRDEQFF.

Here the CDR3 DNA reads TGTGCCAGCAGCTTCCTAGCGGGAGGGATGATAGATACGCAGTATTTT. Translating gives CASSFLAGGMIDTQYF. This sequence joins TRBV7-9 and TRBJ2-3; 12 bases align to TRBD2. CDR3 length: 16 amino acids. J gave up 5 bases and V 3 bases, and 6 bases lay outside the gene matches. Germline CDR1 SEHNR, CDR2 FQNEAQ (reference sequence).